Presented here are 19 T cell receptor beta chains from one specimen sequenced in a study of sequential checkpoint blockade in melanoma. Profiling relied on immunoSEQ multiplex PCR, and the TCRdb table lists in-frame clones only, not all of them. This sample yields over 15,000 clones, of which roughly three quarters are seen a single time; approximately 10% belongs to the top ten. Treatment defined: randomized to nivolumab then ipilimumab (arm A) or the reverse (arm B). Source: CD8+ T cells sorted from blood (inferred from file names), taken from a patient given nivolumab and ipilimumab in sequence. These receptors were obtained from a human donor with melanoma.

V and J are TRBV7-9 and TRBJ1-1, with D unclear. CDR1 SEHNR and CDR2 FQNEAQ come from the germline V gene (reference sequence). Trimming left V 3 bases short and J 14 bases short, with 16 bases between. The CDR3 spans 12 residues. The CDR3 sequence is CASSFDSLEGFF. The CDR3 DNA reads TGTGCCAGCAGCTTTGACTCCCTTGAAGGATTCTTT. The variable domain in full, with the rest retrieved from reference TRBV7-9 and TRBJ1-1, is DTGVSQNPRHKITKRGQNVTFRCDPISEHNRLYWYRQTLGQGPEFLTYFQNEAQLEKSRLLSDRFSAERPKGSFSTLEIQRTEQGDSAMYLCASSFDSLEGFFGQGTRLTVV.

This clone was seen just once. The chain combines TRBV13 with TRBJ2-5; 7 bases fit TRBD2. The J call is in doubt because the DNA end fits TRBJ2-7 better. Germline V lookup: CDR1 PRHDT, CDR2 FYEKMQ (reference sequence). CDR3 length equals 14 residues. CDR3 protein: CASSSSGGQGEQYF. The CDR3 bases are TGTGCCAGCAGCTCTAGCGGAGGCCAAGGCGAGCAGTACTTC.

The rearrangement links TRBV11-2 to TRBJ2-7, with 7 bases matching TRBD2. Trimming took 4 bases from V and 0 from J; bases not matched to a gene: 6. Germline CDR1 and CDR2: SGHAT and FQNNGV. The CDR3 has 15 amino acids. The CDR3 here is CASSYLGGSSYEQYF. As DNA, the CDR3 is TGTGCCAGCAGCTACTTGGGGGGGTCCTCCTACGAGCAGTACTTC.

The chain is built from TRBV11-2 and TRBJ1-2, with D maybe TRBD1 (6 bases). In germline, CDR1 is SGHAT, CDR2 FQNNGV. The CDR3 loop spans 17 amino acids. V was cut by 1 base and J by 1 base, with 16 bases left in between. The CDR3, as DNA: TGTGCCAGCAGCTTAGGCTCCTCGGACAGTTTTAACTATGGCTACACCTTC. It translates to CASSLGSSDSFNYGYTF. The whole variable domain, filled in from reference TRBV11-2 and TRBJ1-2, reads EAGVAQSPRYKIIEKRQSVAFWCNPISGHATLYWYQQILGQGPKLLIQFQNNGVVDDSQLPKDRFSAERLKGVDSTLKIQPAKLEDSAVYLCASSLGSSDSFNYGYTFGSGTRLTVV.

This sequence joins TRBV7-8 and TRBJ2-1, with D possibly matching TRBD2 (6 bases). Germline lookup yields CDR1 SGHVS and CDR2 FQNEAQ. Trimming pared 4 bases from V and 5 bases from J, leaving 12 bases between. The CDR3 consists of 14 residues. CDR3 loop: CASSSRGLDNEQFF. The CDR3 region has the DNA TGTGCCAGCAGCTCGAGGGGACTTGACAATGAGCAGTTCTTC. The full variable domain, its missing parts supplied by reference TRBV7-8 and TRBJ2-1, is GAGVSQSPRYKVAKRGQDVALRCDPISGHVSLFWYQQALGQGPEFLTYFQNEAQLDKSGLPSDRFFAERPEGSVSTLKIQRTQQEDSAVYLCASSSRGLDNEQFFGPGTRLTVL.

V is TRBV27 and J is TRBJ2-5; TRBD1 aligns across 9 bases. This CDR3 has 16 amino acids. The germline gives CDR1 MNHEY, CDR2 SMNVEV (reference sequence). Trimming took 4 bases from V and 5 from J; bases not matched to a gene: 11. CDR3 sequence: CASSSRRGTGLETQYF. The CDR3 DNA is TGTGCCAGCAGTTCCCGGAGGGGGACAGGGCTGGAGACCCAGTACTTC.

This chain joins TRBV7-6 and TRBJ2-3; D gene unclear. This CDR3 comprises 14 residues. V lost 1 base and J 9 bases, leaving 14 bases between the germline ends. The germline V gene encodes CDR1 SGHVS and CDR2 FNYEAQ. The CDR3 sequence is CASSLDPAEVTQYF. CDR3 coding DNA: TGTGCCAGCAGCTTAGACCCGGCGGAAGTAACGCAGTATTTT.

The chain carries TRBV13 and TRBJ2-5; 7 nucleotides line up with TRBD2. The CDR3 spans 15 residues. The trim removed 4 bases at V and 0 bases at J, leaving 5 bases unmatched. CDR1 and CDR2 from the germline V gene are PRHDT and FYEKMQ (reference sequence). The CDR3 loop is CASSWSGTNQETQYF. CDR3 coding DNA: TGTGCCAGCAGCTGGTCCGGGACTAACCAAGAGACCCAGTACTTC.

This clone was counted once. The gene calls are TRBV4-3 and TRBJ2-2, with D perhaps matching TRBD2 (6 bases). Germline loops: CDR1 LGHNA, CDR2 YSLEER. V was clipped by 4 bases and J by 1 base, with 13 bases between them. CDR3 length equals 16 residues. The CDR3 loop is CASSPAWRENTGELFF. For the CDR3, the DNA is TGCGCCAGCAGCCCAGCGTGGCGGGAGAACACCGGGGAGCTGTTTTTT.

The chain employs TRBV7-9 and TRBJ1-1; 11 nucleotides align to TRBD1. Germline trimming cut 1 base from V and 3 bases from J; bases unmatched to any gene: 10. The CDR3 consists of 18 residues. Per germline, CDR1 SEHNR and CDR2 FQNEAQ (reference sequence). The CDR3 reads CASSLVRTGGVADTEAFF. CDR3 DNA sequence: TGTGCCAGCAGCTTAGTACGGACAGGGGGCGTAGCGGACACTGAAGCTTTCTTT.

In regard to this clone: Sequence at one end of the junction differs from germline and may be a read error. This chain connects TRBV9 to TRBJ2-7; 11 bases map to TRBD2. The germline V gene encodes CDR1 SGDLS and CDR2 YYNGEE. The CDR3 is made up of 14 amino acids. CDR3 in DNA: TGTGCCGGCAGTGTAGCGGGAGGGAGGTACGAGCAGTACTTC. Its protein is CAGSVAGGRYEQYF.

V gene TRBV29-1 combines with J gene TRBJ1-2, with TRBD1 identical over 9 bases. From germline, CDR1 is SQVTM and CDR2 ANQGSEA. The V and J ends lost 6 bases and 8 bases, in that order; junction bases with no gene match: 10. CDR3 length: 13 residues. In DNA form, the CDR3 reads TGCAGCGTGAAGACAGGGGGGGATTACGGCTACACCTTC. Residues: CSVKTGGDYGYTF.

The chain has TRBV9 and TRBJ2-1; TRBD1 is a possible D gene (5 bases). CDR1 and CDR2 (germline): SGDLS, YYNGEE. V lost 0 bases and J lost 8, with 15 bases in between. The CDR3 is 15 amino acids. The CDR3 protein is CASSVGVREGDEQFF. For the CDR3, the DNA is TGTGCCAGCAGCGTAGGAGTTCGAGAAGGGGATGAGCAGTTCTTC.

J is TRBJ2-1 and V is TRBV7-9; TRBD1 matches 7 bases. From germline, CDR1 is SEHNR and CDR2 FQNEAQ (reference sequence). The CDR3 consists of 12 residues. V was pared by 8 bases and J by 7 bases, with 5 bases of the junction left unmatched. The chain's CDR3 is CASRTGANEQFF. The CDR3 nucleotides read TGTGCCAGCCGGACAGGCGCTAATGAGCAGTTCTTC.

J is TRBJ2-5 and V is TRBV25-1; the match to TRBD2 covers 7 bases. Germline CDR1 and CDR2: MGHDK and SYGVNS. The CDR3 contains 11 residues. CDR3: CGSGDQETQYF. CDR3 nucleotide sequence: TGTGGAAGCGGGGACCAAGAGACCCAGTACTTC.

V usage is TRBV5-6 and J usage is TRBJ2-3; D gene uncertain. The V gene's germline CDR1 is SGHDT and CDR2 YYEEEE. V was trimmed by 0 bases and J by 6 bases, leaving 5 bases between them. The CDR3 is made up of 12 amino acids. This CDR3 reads CASSLGLDTQYF. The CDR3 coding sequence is TGTGCCAGCAGCTTGGGTCTCGATACGCAGTATTTT. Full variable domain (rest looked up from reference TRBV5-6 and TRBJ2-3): DAGVTQSPTHLIKTRGQQVTLRCSPKSGHDTVSWYQQALGQGPQFIFQYYEEEERQRGNFPDRFSGHQFPNYSSELNVNALLLGDSALYLCASSLGLDTQYFGPGTRLTVL.

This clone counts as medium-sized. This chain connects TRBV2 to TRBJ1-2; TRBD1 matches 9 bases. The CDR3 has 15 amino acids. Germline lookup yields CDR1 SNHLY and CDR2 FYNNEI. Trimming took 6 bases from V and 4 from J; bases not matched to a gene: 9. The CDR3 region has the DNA TGTGCCAGCAGGGACCGGGACAGGGAGAGCTATGGCTACACCTTC. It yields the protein CASRDRDRESYGYTF. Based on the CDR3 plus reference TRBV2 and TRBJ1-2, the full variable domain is EPEVTQTPSHQVTQMGQEVILRCVPISNHLYFYWYRQILGQKVEFLVSFYNNEISEKSEIFDDQFSVERPDGSNFTLKIRSTKLEDSAMYFCASRDRDRESYGYTFGSGTRLTVV.

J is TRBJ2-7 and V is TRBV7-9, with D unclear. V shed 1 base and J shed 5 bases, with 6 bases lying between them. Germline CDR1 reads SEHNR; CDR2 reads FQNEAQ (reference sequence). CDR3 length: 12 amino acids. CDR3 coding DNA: TGTGCCAGCAGCTTAGGTAGAAACGAGCAGTACTTC. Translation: CASSLGRNEQYF.

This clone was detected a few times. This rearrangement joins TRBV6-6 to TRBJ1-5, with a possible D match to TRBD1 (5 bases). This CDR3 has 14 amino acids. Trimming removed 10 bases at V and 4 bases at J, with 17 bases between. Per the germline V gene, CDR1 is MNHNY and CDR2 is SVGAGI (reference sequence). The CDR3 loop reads CATRGLYPNQPQHF. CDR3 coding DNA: TGTGCCACCCGGGGACTTTACCCGAATCAGCCCCAGCATTTT.